This TCR beta chain was sequenced in a study of prognosis after radiotherapy for stage I lung cancer. For the study at large: Some 14 cases involved newly diagnosed primary stage I lung tumors, and a few involved oligometastatic NSCLC subsequent to surgical resection of the primary tumor. Distant metastases showed up in a few patients after radiotherapy, at a median of 7 months, while approximately 15 showed no significant progression. Study observations and caveats: Patients given stereotactic body radiation therapy showed fewer unique TCR clones afterward, median about 9,700 versus 6,500.

This CDR3 spans 15 amino acids. Unmatched junction bases numbered 11, after V lost 10 bases and J lost 5 bases. Looked up from germline, CDR1 is LNHNV and CDR2 is YYDKDF (reference sequence). Relative to its sample, this clonotype is medium-sized. Its antigen is undetermined. By two-round multiplex PCR, the TCR beta CDR3 was amplified from genomic DNA. Individual primers that were specific to each TRBV and TRBJ gene served in first-round PCR. Each CDR3 protein gets one entry after TCRdb re-called the multiplex PCR reads with MiXCR. The repertoire has some 16,000 distinct CDR3 sequences, approximately 29% of them found once; the top ten carry roughly 30%. Without prior chemotherapy, radiotherapy or other malignancies, every patient was node-negative by CT and PET/CT.

This rearrangement joins TRBV15 to TRBJ2-1; 10 nucleotides match TRBD1. This sample comprised PBMCs, obtained before or after stereotactic body radiation therapy (not recorded which). The source is a donor of 50 years or more with non-small cell lung cancer. The CDR3 sequence: CASSVGQGVDNEQFF. The CDR3 DNA follows: TGTGCCAGCTCGGTCGGACAGGGGGTGGACAATGAGCAGTTCTTC.